This T cell receptor beta chain was captured by sequencing in a study of identical twins' blood T cells (dated by TCRdb to about 2013). In terms of the full investigation: The approximately twelve libraries, six for the alpha chain and six for the beta chain, together yielded some 50 million Illumina reads. TCR alpha and beta chain repertoires of three pairs of monozygous twins were compared using next-generation sequencing to assess genetic influence on repertoire formation. The paper as a whole reports these results and caveats: V gene usage was reported to be markedly more similar within twin pairs than between unrelated donors, even among non-selected out-of-frame TCRbeta clonotypes. Environmental influences could not be excluded as an explanation for twin similarity, since twins were reared together. Independent studies were stated to be required to validate the proposed role of the TCRalpha J segment in MHC recognition during thymic selection. Among the most abundant TCRbeta clonotypes, each donor shared more CDR3 sequences with her twin than with unrelated donors. The number of shared CDR3 clonotypes between two donors was mainly determined by the product of their cloneset sizes, and twins did not clearly deviate from this trend.

Remarks on this clonotype: Its recognized antigen is unknown. Per-base quality was not reported, and no clone a single base away is much larger than it.

The donors were six healthy women who made up three monozygous twin pairs. All three twin pairs had been reared together and were thought likely to have met the same infectious agents and vaccines. TCR cDNA libraries were prepared from RNA that was isolated from peripheral blood mononuclear cells. The library was generated by 5' RACE. The run used an Illumina Genome Analyzer IIx. The RNA-based TCR cDNA libraries were made using a previously described protocol that was modified in several ways. Sample-specific barcodes were introduced on both ends of each TCR cDNA library during cDNA synthesis and amplification to prevent cross-contamination. Processing in the source paper ran as follows. Each library contained about 2 to 3.6 million CDR3-containing reads, and somewhere between about 95,000 and nearly 550,000 clonotypes were identified for each individual. Reads with improper barcode index combinations were discarded, after which clonesets were built for each library with the MiTCR software. During the assembly of CDR3 clonotypes by MiTCR, low-quality reads were filtered or rescued and PCR and sequencing errors were corrected. Artificial out-of-frame clonotypes were mapped to in-frame sequences, with one indel allowed in the CDR3, and then removed. Similarity in V and J gene usage between donors was calculated as the Jensen-Shannon divergence divided by the mean entropy. The raw public data were reprocessed by TCRdb itself: fastp quality trimming at Q25, MiXCR clonotype calling, in-frame beta chains only. A single entry per CDR3 protein holds the most common genes and DNA from its merged rows. V and J calls and clone size were set by TCRdb, not the authors. Here the sample has a few hundred thousand distinct CDR3 sequences; about 28% occur a single time. Roughly 5.5% of the sample goes to the ten largest clones.

There are 15 amino acids in the CDR3, from cysteine to phenylalanine inclusive. The kept DNA is CDR3 alone, 45 bases in frame from the first base. Taken from the germline V gene, the CDR1 and CDR2 loops are ENHRY and SYGVKD. Trimming takes 2 bases from V and 2 bases from J, and the germline ends sit 9 bases apart. The specimen sequenced was PBMCs. The sequence is built from TRBV10-3 and TRBJ2-2, with the D gene call left open. The TCR was taken from a woman aged 18-55 years in good health. Here is the DNA: TGTGCCATCAGTGAGATCGGACCTAACACCGGGGAGCTGTTTTTT. It specifies CAISEIGPNTGELFF.